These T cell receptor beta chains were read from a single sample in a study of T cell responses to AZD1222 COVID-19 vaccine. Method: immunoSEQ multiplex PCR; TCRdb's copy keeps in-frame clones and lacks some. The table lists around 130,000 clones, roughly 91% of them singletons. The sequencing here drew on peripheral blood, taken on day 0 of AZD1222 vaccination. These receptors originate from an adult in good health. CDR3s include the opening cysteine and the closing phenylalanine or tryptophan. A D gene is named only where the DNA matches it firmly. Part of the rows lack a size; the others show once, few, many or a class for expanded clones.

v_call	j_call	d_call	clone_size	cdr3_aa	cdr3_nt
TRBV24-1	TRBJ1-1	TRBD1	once	CATGQGSNTEAFF	TGTGCCACCGGACAGGGTTCCAACACTGAAGCTTTCTTT
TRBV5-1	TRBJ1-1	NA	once	CASSGTTGNTEAFF	TGCGCCAGCAGCGGGACCACAGGGAACACTGAAGCTTTCTTT
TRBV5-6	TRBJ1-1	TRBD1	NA	CASRTTKLIQGDTEAFF	TGTGCCAGCAGAACAACGAAGCTAATTCAGGGGGACACTGAAGCTTTCTTT
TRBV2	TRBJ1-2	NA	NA	CASMGGGYGYTF	TGTGCCAGCATGGGGGGGGGCTATGGCTACACCTTC
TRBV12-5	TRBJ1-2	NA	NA	CASGLTGLGDYGYTF	TGTGCTAGTGGTTTGACGGGGCTCGGAGACTATGGCTACACCTTC
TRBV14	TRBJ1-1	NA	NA	CASSQDGHSWGGWDTEAFF	TGTGCCAGCAGCCAAGACGGACACAGTTGGGGAGGATGGGACACTGAAGCTTTCTTT
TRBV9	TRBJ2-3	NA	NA	CASSVANGEWSTDTQYF	TGTGCCAGCAGCGTAGCGAACGGCGAATGGTCCACAGATACGCAGTATTTT
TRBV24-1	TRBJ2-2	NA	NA	CATSPGLNTGELFF	TGTGCCACCAGTCCGGGACTGAACACCGGGGAGCTGTTTTTT
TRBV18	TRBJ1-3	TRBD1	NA	CASSPTADRGGANTIYF	TGTGCCAGCTCACCTACCGCCGACAGGGGGGGAGCGAACACCATATATTTT
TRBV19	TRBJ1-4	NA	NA	CASRRDYGNEKLFF	TGTGCCAGTAGACGGGATTATGGGAATGAAAAACTGTTTTTT
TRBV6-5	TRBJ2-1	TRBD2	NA	CASSYGREGLNEQFF	TGTGCCAGCAGTTACGGGCGGGAGGGCCTCAATGAGCAGTTCTTC
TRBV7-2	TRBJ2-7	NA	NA	CASSLGARRASTYEQYF	TGTGCCAGCAGCTTAGGGGCCAGGAGGGCCTCGACCTACGAGCAGTACTTC
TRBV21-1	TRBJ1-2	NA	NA	CASLSAFYGYTF	TGTGCCAGCCTCTCTGCCTTCTATGGCTACACCTTC
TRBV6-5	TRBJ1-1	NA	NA	CASSPRSIGTEAFF	TGTGCCAGCAGCCCCAGGTCCATCGGCACTGAAGCTTTCTTT
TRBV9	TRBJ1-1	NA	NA	CASSVVAGYVTEAFF	TGTGCCAGCAGCGTAGTGGCAGGATACGTAACTGAAGCTTTCTTT
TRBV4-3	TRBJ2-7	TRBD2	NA	CASSQGSGVYEQYF	TGCGCCAGCAGCCAAGGGAGCGGGGTATACGAGCAGTACTTC
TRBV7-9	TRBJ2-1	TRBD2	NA	CASSPGTSGRRSHNEQFF	TGTGCCAGCAGCCCTGGGACTAGCGGGAGGAGGTCCCACAATGAGCAGTTCTTC
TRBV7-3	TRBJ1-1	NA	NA	CASSLRAGKDTEAFF	TGTGCCAGCAGCTTAAGAGCAGGGAAAGACACTGAAGCTTTCTTT
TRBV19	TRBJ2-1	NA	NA	CASSVDSATYNEQFF	TGTGCCAGTAGTGTGGACAGTGCTACCTACAATGAGCAGTTCTTC
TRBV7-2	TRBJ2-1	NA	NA	CASSLGAVYNEQFF	TGTGCCAGCAGCTTAGGGGCAGTTTACAATGAGCAGTTCTTC
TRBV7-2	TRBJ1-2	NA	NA	CASSFEVRAGRGGYTF	TGTGCCAGCAGCTTCGAAGTTCGGGCAGGGCGGGGTGGCTACACCTTC
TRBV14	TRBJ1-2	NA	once	CASSQGSGATNYGYTF	TGTGCCAGCAGCCAAGGATCCGGGGCGACTAACTATGGCTACACCTTC
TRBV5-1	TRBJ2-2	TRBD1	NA	CASSSGDRPTGELFF	TGCGCCAGCAGCTCGGGGGACAGGCCCACCGGGGAGCTGTTTTTT
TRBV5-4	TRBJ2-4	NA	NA	CASSLAGVKNIQYF	TGTGCCAGCAGCTTGGCAGGGGTCAAAAACATTCAGTACTTC
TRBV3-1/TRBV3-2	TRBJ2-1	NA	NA	CASSPAGRSNNEQFF	TGTGCCAGCAGCCCAGCTGGGCGGAGCAACAATGAGCAGTTCTTC
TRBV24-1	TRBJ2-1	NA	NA	CATSDPSGEGNEQFF	TGTGCCACCAGTGATCCTTCCGGTGAGGGGAATGAGCAGTTCTTC
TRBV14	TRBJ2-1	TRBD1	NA	CASSQIGQGNNEQFF	TGTGCCAGCAGCCAAATTGGACAGGGCAACAATGAGCAGTTCTTC
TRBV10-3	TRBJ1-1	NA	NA	CAISDGNLLIAFF	TGTGCCATCAGTGATGGGAACCTCCTCATCGCTTTCTTT
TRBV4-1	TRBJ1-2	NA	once	CASSQESGLEYNYGYTF	TGCGCCAGCAGCCAAGAATCTGGGCTAGAATACAACTATGGCTACACCTTC
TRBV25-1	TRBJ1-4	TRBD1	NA	CASSENSGTGYGKLFF	TGTGCCAGCAGTGAGAATTCCGGGACAGGGTACGGAAAACTGTTTTTT
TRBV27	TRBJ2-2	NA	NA	CASSLEDPRGELFF	TGTGCCAGCAGTTTAGAGGACCCACGAGGGGAGCTGTTTTTT
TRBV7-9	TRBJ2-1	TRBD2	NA	CASSSQKPGLAAYNEQFF	TGTGCCAGCAGCTCCCAGAAACCGGGACTAGCGGCCTACAATGAGCAGTTCTTC
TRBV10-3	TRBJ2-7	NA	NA	CAIRQESSYEQYF	TGTGCCATCAGGCAGGAAAGCTCCTACGAGCAGTACTTC
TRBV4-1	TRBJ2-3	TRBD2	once	CASSQRIAGGGDTQYF	TGCGCCAGCAGCCAACGAATAGCGGGAGGAGGGGATACGCAGTATTTT
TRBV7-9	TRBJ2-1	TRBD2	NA	CASSPRLAGRSYNEQFF	TGTGCCAGCAGCCCCCGACTAGCGGGACGATCCTACAATGAGCAGTTCTTC
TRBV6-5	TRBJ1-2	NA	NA	CASSYRPRNGYTF	TGTGCCAGCAGTTACCGTCCCAGGAACGGCTACACCTTC
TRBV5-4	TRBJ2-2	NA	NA	CASSLQGGYTGELFF	TGTGCCAGCAGCTTGCAGGGAGGTTACACCGGGGAGCTGTTTTTT
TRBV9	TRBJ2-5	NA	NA	CASSPRLATRETQYF	TGTGCCAGCAGCCCCAGGCTAGCAACCCGGGAGACCCAGTACTTC
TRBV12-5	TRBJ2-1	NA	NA	CASGLVLGSSYNEQFF	TGTGCTAGTGGTTTGGTATTGGGGAGCTCCTACAATGAGCAGTTCTTC
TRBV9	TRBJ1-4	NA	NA	CASGRDTNEKLFF	TGTGCCAGCGGCCGGGACACCAATGAAAAACTGTTTTTT
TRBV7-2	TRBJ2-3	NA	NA	CASGLNRDTQYF	TGTGCCAGCGGACTTAACCGAGATACGCAGTATTTT
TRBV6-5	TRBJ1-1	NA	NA	CASSRWDTEAFF	TGTGCCAGCAGTAGGTGGGACACTGAAGCTTTCTTT
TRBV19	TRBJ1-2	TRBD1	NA	CASRPGQVIYGYTF	TGTGCCAGTAGGCCGGGACAGGTTATCTATGGCTACACCTTC
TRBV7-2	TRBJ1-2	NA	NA	CASSLAGGTSNYGYTF	TGTGCCAGCAGCTTAGCGGGCGGAACCTCTAACTATGGCTACACCTTC
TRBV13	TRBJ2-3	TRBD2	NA	CASSPRGGSTDTQYF	TGTGCCAGCAGCCCTAGGGGCGGGAGTACAGATACGCAGTATTTT
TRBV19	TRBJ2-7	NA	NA	CASSPLGGGGLEQYF	TGTGCCAGTAGTCCGTTGGGGGGAGGCGGCTTGGAGCAGTACTTC
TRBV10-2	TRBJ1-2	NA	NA	CASSPVGANYGYTF	TGCGCCAGCAGCCCCGTAGGGGCGAACTATGGCTACACCTTC
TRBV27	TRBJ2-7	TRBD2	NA	CASSLTRGVGEQYF	TGTGCCAGCAGTTTAACACGGGGGGTCGGCGAGCAGTACTTC
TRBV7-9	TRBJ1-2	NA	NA	CASSPPDNYGYTF	TGTGCCAGCAGCCCTCCCGACAACTATGGCTACACCTTC
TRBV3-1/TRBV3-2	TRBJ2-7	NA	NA	CASSQDRYYEQYF	TGTGCCAGCAGCCAAGACAGATACTACGAGCAGTACTTC
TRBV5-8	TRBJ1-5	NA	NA	CASSPRQGRQPQHF	TGTGCCAGCAGCCCTCGGCAGGGGAGGCAGCCCCAGCATTTT
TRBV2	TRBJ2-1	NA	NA	CASIWGSSYNEQFF	TGTGCCAGCATCTGGGGGAGCTCCTACAATGAGCAGTTCTTC
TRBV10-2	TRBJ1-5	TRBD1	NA	CASSVSTGVENQPQHF	TGCGCCAGCAGTGTCAGTACAGGGGTCGAGAATCAGCCCCAGCATTTT
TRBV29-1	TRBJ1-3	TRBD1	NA	CSVELQGVPSNTIYF	TGCAGCGTCGAGCTCCAGGGGGTCCCGTCAAACACCATATATTTT
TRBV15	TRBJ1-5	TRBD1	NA	CATSSRDRVTNQPQHF	TGTGCCACCAGCAGCCGGGACAGGGTAACAAATCAGCCCCAGCATTTT